This TCR beta chain was captured by sequencing in a study of memory CD4+ T cells and cytomegalovirus serostatus. Study overall: Healthy Belgian adult donors included roughly nine CMV-positive and some 24 CMV-negative people.

This clone was seen a single time. Its target is unknown. Assay used: immunoSEQ multiplex PCR; TCRdb lists only in-frame clones, some missing. The table lists fewer than 40,000 clones, around 79% of them singletons, with 0.7% to 0.8% in the top ten. Overall study results and limits: Suggested: most of the CMV-linked TCR signature lies in CD4+ memory cells. Repertoires predicted CMV serostatus with median bootstrapped AUC of about 0.96.

The CDR3 runs 15 residues. CDR1 LNHDA and CDR2 SQIVND come from the germline V gene (reference sequence). V dropped 5 bases and J dropped 7; count of bases not matched to a gene: 9. The sort gate was single viable CD3+CD4+CD8-CD45RO+ cells for memory CD4+ T cells. Positive selection with CD4 microbeads enriched total CD4+ T cells. This rearrangement joins TRBV19 to TRBJ1-5; 9 nucleotides agree with TRBD1. The sequenced sample consisted of memory CD4+ T cells from blood. The clonotype was recovered from an adult in good health and CMV-seronegative. Written as DNA, the CDR3 is TGTGCCAGTAGTTCCCGGACAGGGGTAGGACAGCCCCAGCATTTT. Its translation is CASSSRTGVGQPQHF. Full variable domain (rest looked up from reference TRBV19 and TRBJ1-5): DGGITQSPKYLFRKEGQNVTLSCEQNLNHDAMYWYRQDPGQGLRLIYYSQIVNDFQKGDIAEGYSVSREKKESFPLTVTSAQKNPTAFYLCASSSRTGVGQPQHFGDGTRLSIL.